A selection of T cell receptor beta chains follows, all from one sample in a study of T cells in Graves' hyperthyroidism and ophthalmopathy. TCRdb reprocessed the multiplex PCR reads via MiXCR and lists one record per CDR3 protein. The sample has about 640,000 distinct CDR3 sequences; about a fifth are singletons. Sequenced material: blood. These receptors were collected from a man aged 25 to 45 with Graves' ophthalmopathy. CDR3s include the opening cysteine and the closing phenylalanine or tryptophan. The order of the fields is J gene, D gene, clone size, V gene, CDR3 length, CDR3 DNA, CDR3 protein. A D gene is named only where the DNA matches it firmly. The size of a clone is reported for some rows only, either as once, few or many, or as a class for expanded clones.

j_call: TRBJ2-1; d_call: TRBD2; clone_size: few; v_call: TRBV19; cdr3_length: 13; cdr3_nt: TGTGCCAGTAGTACCGGACTAGCAAATGAGCAGTTCTTC; cdr3_aa: CASSTGLANEQFF
j_call: TRBJ2-1; d_call: NA; clone_size: NA; v_call: TRBV20-1; cdr3_length: 12; cdr3_nt: TGCAGTGCCCCTCGCGGTTCGGGGGAGCAGTTCTTC; cdr3_aa: CSAPRGSGEQFF
j_call: TRBJ2-5; d_call: TRBD2; clone_size: many; v_call: TRBV7-9; cdr3_length: 14; cdr3_nt: TGTGCCAGCACCGGGGGGGTGGGCCAAGAGACCCAGTACTTC; cdr3_aa: CASTGGVGQETQYF
j_call: TRBJ2-3; d_call: NA; clone_size: many; v_call: TRBV12-3/TRBV12-4; cdr3_length: 15; cdr3_nt: TGTGCCAATTCGCGGGACACCTCGGGTCCAGATACGCAGTATTTT; cdr3_aa: CANSRDTSGPDTQYF
j_call: TRBJ2-5; d_call: TRBD2; clone_size: NA; v_call: TRBV6-5; cdr3_length: 17; cdr3_nt: TGTGCCAGCAGTTCTCTCGGACTAGCGGGAGGGTCGGAGACCCAGTACTTC; cdr3_aa: CASSSLGLAGGSETQYF
j_call: TRBJ2-7; d_call: NA; clone_size: NA; v_call: TRBV28; cdr3_length: 15; cdr3_nt: TGTGCCAGCGGGTTTCTGAGTGATTGGCCCTACGAGCAGTACTTC; cdr3_aa: CASGFLSDWPYEQYF
j_call: TRBJ2-7; d_call: TRBD1; clone_size: many; v_call: TRBV12-3/TRBV12-4; cdr3_length: 13; cdr3_nt: TGTGCCAGCAGTACGGGACAGTCCTACGAGCAGTACTTC; cdr3_aa: CASSTGQSYEQYF
j_call: TRBJ1-2; d_call: NA; clone_size: many; v_call: TRBV6-5; cdr3_length: 14; cdr3_nt: TGTGCCAGCAGTTACACAGGGTCCGACTATGGCTACACCTTC; cdr3_aa: CASSYTGSDYGYTF
j_call: TRBJ1-2; d_call: NA; clone_size: NA; v_call: TRBV6-1; cdr3_length: 15; cdr3_nt: TGTGCCAGCGAATTTATTGGGGGACTCAACTATGGCTACACCTTC; cdr3_aa: CASEFIGGLNYGYTF
j_call: TRBJ2-7; d_call: TRBD1; clone_size: NA; v_call: TRBV7-9; cdr3_length: 16; cdr3_nt: TGTGCCAGCAGCGAAAAGAAACAGGGGAGCTTGTACGAGCAGTACTTC; cdr3_aa: CASSEKKQGSLYEQYF
j_call: TRBJ2-1; d_call: TRBD2; clone_size: few; v_call: TRBV19; cdr3_length: 15; cdr3_nt: TGTGCCAGTATGGCGGGGGGGAGCTCCTACAATGAGCAGTTCTTC; cdr3_aa: CASMAGGSSYNEQFF
j_call: TRBJ1-1; d_call: NA; clone_size: many; v_call: TRBV28; cdr3_length: 15; cdr3_nt: TGTGCCAGCAGTTTATTAGGGGGGGGGGGGACTGAAGCTTTCTTT; cdr3_aa: CASSLLGGGGTEAFF
j_call: TRBJ2-5; d_call: TRBD2; clone_size: NA; v_call: TRBV6-2/TRBV6-3; cdr3_length: 15; cdr3_nt: TGTGCCAGCAGTGGTACTAGCGGGAGATATGAGACCCAGTACTTC; cdr3_aa: CASSGTSGRYETQYF
j_call: TRBJ2-7; d_call: TRBD1; clone_size: few; v_call: TRBV3-1; cdr3_length: 15; cdr3_nt: TGTGCCAGCAGCCAAGCCACAGGGGGCGGCTACGAGCGGTACTTC; cdr3_aa: CASSQATGGGYERYF
j_call: TRBJ2-7; d_call: NA; clone_size: once; v_call: TRBV6-5; cdr3_length: 13; cdr3_nt: TGTGCCAGCAGTTACACCAGGACAGTCGAGCAGTACTTC; cdr3_aa: CASSYTRTVEQYF
j_call: TRBJ2-2; d_call: TRBD2; clone_size: NA; v_call: TRBV10-3; cdr3_length: 16; cdr3_nt: TGTGCCATCAGTTCCGGGACTAGCGGTAACACCGGGGAGCTGTTTTTT; cdr3_aa: CAISSGTSGNTGELFF
j_call: TRBJ2-5; d_call: TRBD1; clone_size: few; v_call: TRBV11-2; cdr3_length: 16; cdr3_nt: TGTGCCAGCACCACCTTGGGACAGGGTTTGAGGGAGACCCAGTACTTC; cdr3_aa: CASTTLGQGLRETQYF
j_call: TRBJ2-1; d_call: TRBD2; clone_size: NA; v_call: TRBV4-2; cdr3_length: 16; cdr3_nt: TGTGCCAGCAGCCGAGGACCAGCGGGAAGCTCAGATGAGCAGTTCTTC; cdr3_aa: CASSRGPAGSSDEQFF
j_call: TRBJ1-5; d_call: TRBD1; clone_size: few; v_call: TRBV20-1; cdr3_length: 16; cdr3_nt: TGCAGTGCTAGTGGACCGGGACAGGGGACGAATCAGCCCCAGCATTTT; cdr3_aa: CSASGPGQGTNQPQHF
j_call: TRBJ2-7; d_call: NA; clone_size: many; v_call: TRBV28; cdr3_length: 13; cdr3_nt: TGTGCCAGCACCTTATCACAGGGAAACGAGCAGTACTTC; cdr3_aa: CASTLSQGNEQYF
j_call: TRBJ2-1; d_call: TRBD2; clone_size: NA; v_call: TRBV29-1; cdr3_length: 18; cdr3_nt: TGCAGCGTTAACGGACTAGCGGGATCTCGAGGGGCCTACAATGAGCAGTTCTTC; cdr3_aa: CSVNGLAGSRGAYNEQFF
j_call: TRBJ2-6; d_call: NA; clone_size: NA; v_call: TRBV5-1; cdr3_length: 18; cdr3_nt: TGCGCCAGCAGCCCGCGACAGCGTAGCTACTCTGGGGCCAACGTCCTGACTTTC; cdr3_aa: CASSPRQRSYSGANVLTF
j_call: TRBJ2-1; d_call: TRBD2; clone_size: many; v_call: TRBV20-1; cdr3_length: 14; cdr3_nt: TGCAGTGCTACCAGACTAGCGGACGACAATGAGCAGTTCTTC; cdr3_aa: CSATRLADDNEQFF
j_call: TRBJ2-7; d_call: NA; clone_size: NA; v_call: TRBV30; cdr3_length: 14; cdr3_nt: TGTGCCTGGAGCAACAGTTGGGACACCTACGAGCAGTACTTC; cdr3_aa: CAWSNSWDTYEQYF
j_call: TRBJ1-1; d_call: NA; clone_size: few; v_call: TRBV19; cdr3_length: 12; cdr3_nt: TGTGCCAGTATCGGGTCCTACCTTGAAGCTTTCTTT; cdr3_aa: CASIGSYLEAFF
j_call: TRBJ2-7; d_call: NA; clone_size: many; v_call: TRBV7-9; cdr3_length: 12; cdr3_nt: TGTGCCAGCAGCTCCGACCTTTACGAGCAGTACTTC; cdr3_aa: CASSSDLYEQYF
j_call: TRBJ2-3; d_call: TRBD1; clone_size: few; v_call: TRBV28; cdr3_length: 15; cdr3_nt: TGTGCCAGCAGTTTGCCCCAGGGGGAGACAGATACGCAGTATTTT; cdr3_aa: CASSLPQGETDTQYF
j_call: TRBJ2-2; d_call: NA; clone_size: few; v_call: TRBV6-2/TRBV6-3; cdr3_length: 14; cdr3_nt: TGTGCCAGCACTTTGGCTGCGGGGACCGGGGAGCTGTTTTTT; cdr3_aa: CASTLAAGTGELFF
j_call: TRBJ2-3; d_call: NA; clone_size: few; v_call: TRBV2; cdr3_length: 14; cdr3_nt: TGTGCCAGCAGTGAAGCCCTAACAACAGATACGCAGTATTTT; cdr3_aa: CASSEALTTDTQYF
j_call: TRBJ2-1; d_call: TRBD2; clone_size: NA; v_call: TRBV24-1; cdr3_length: 13; cdr3_nt: TGTGCCACCAGTGAAACCGGGACTACTGAGCAGTTCTTC; cdr3_aa: CATSETGTTEQFF
j_call: TRBJ1-6; d_call: NA; clone_size: NA; v_call: TRBV27; cdr3_length: 15; cdr3_nt: TGTGCCAGCAGTTTATCGACAGGAGGGGATTCACCCCTCCACTTT; cdr3_aa: CASSLSTGGDSPLHF
j_call: TRBJ2-7; d_call: NA; clone_size: NA; v_call: TRBV6-6; cdr3_length: 15; cdr3_nt: TGTGCCAGCAGTTACTCGCGAGACAGCTCCTACGAGCAGTACTTC; cdr3_aa: CASSYSRDSSYEQYF
j_call: TRBJ1-5; d_call: TRBD1; clone_size: many; v_call: TRBV6-1; cdr3_length: 13; cdr3_nt: TGTGCCAGCAGTTTTCAGGGGGGTCAGCCCCAGCATTTT; cdr3_aa: CASSFQGGQPQHF
j_call: TRBJ2-2; d_call: TRBD2; clone_size: few; v_call: TRBV20-1; cdr3_length: 14; cdr3_nt: TGCAGTGCTGCGGGACTAGCGGGAGTCAGGGAGCTGTTTTTT; cdr3_aa: CSAAGLAGVRELFF
j_call: TRBJ1-6; d_call: NA; clone_size: few; v_call: TRBV12-3/TRBV12-4; cdr3_length: 14; cdr3_nt: TGTGCCAGCAGTTTGCGGGGCAGGGGTTCACCCCTCCACTTT; cdr3_aa: CASSLRGRGSPLHF
j_call: TRBJ1-2; d_call: NA; clone_size: many; v_call: TRBV20-1; cdr3_length: 14; cdr3_nt: TGCAGTGCTCCCATGGCGGAGGGAGGCTATGGCTACACCTTC; cdr3_aa: CSAPMAEGGYGYTF
j_call: TRBJ2-7; d_call: TRBD2; clone_size: many; v_call: TRBV7-2; cdr3_length: 16; cdr3_nt: TGTGCCAGCAGCTTAGCAGGACTAGCGGGAGGTCACGAGCAGTACTTC; cdr3_aa: CASSLAGLAGGHEQYF
j_call: TRBJ2-4; d_call: TRBD1; clone_size: NA; v_call: TRBV28; cdr3_length: 16; cdr3_nt: TGTGCCAGCAGTATGACAGGGGTGGGGGCCAAAAACATTCAGTACTTC; cdr3_aa: CASSMTGVGAKNIQYF
j_call: TRBJ1-3; d_call: NA; clone_size: many; v_call: TRBV12-3/TRBV12-4; cdr3_length: 14; cdr3_nt: TGTGCCAGCAGTTTGGATGCAGGGGGAAACACCATATATTTT; cdr3_aa: CASSLDAGGNTIYF
j_call: TRBJ1-1; d_call: TRBD1; clone_size: few; v_call: TRBV6-1; cdr3_length: 11; cdr3_nt: TGTGCCAGCATGCGGGGACAGGAAGCTTTCTTT; cdr3_aa: CASMRGQEAFF
j_call: TRBJ1-1; d_call: TRBD1; clone_size: NA; v_call: TRBV9; cdr3_length: 16; cdr3_nt: TGTGCCAGCAGCGTAGCTGATGGACAGGGGCCATTGTTCGCTTTCTTT; cdr3_aa: CASSVADGQGPLFAFF
j_call: TRBJ2-7; d_call: NA; clone_size: many; v_call: TRBV12-3/TRBV12-4; cdr3_length: 12; cdr3_nt: TGTGCCAGCAGTTTTGGTCTATCGGAGCAGTACTTC; cdr3_aa: CASSFGLSEQYF
j_call: TRBJ2-1; d_call: TRBD2; clone_size: NA; v_call: TRBV19; cdr3_length: 14; cdr3_nt: TGTGCGGTACGCAGCGGGAGCTCCTACAATGAGCAGTTCTTC; cdr3_aa: CAVRSGSSYNEQFF
j_call: TRBJ1-1; d_call: NA; clone_size: many; v_call: TRBV11-1; cdr3_length: 17; cdr3_nt: TGTGCCAGCAGCTTACTCCTTCGGGGTGCGTTGAACACTGAAGCTTTCTTT; cdr3_aa: CASSLLLRGALNTEAFF
j_call: TRBJ2-5; d_call: NA; clone_size: few; v_call: TRBV28; cdr3_length: 16; cdr3_nt: TGTGCCAGCAGTTTTGGGGGATCCGGAAACCAAGAGACCCAGTACTTC; cdr3_aa: CASSFGGSGNQETQYF
j_call: TRBJ2-7; d_call: NA; clone_size: many; v_call: TRBV28; cdr3_length: 14; cdr3_nt: TGTGCCAGCAGTTTTCTCGGTGTAAGCAGCGAGCAGTACTTC; cdr3_aa: CASSFLGVSSEQYF
j_call: TRBJ2-6; d_call: TRBD1; clone_size: NA; v_call: TRBV7-8; cdr3_length: 18; cdr3_nt: TGTGCCAGCAGCCCCAATGGACAGGGGGCGCTTGGGGCCAACGTCCTGACTTTC; cdr3_aa: CASSPNGQGALGANVLTF
j_call: TRBJ2-3; d_call: TRBD2; clone_size: many; v_call: TRBV3-1; cdr3_length: 17; cdr3_nt: TGTGCCAGCAGCCTAGGTGGGACTAGCGGGACCACAGATACGCAGTATTTT; cdr3_aa: CASSLGGTSGTTDTQYF
j_call: TRBJ2-1; d_call: NA; clone_size: NA; v_call: TRBV5-5; cdr3_length: 16; cdr3_nt: TGTGCCAGCAGCTTTGGGCCAGGGGTCAATGACAATGAGCAGTTCTTC; cdr3_aa: CASSFGPGVNDNEQFF
j_call: TRBJ2-3; d_call: TRBD2; clone_size: many; v_call: TRBV28; cdr3_length: 16; cdr3_nt: TGTGCCAGCAGCCTCTTTTGGGCGGGAGACGCAGATACGCAGTATTTT; cdr3_aa: CASSLFWAGDADTQYF
j_call: TRBJ1-1; d_call: NA; clone_size: few; v_call: TRBV5-1; cdr3_length: 11; cdr3_nt: TGCGCCAGCAGCTCTGGGGACGGAGCTTTCTTT; cdr3_aa: CASSSGDGAFF
j_call: TRBJ2-1; d_call: TRBD2; clone_size: few; v_call: TRBV28; cdr3_length: 16; cdr3_nt: TGTGCCAGCAGGCCCCAAGCGGGAGCTTCCTACAATGAGCAGTTCTTC; cdr3_aa: CASRPQAGASYNEQFF
j_call: TRBJ2-5; d_call: NA; clone_size: many; v_call: TRBV7-2; cdr3_length: 12; cdr3_nt: TGTGCCAGCAGTTTCAGCGGAGAGACCCAGTACTTC; cdr3_aa: CASSFSGETQYF
j_call: TRBJ2-1; d_call: NA; clone_size: few; v_call: TRBV10-1; cdr3_length: 15; cdr3_nt: TGCGCCAGCAGTGAGGGACCCGGGGCTAACAATGAGCAGTTCTTC; cdr3_aa: CASSEGPGANNEQFF
j_call: TRBJ1-1; d_call: NA; clone_size: NA; v_call: TRBV10-3; cdr3_length: 14; cdr3_nt: TGTGCCATCAGTTACGCGGAAGACCTTGGTGAAGCTTTCTTT; cdr3_aa: CAISYAEDLGEAFF
j_call: TRBJ2-1; d_call: TRBD2; clone_size: many; v_call: TRBV7-9; cdr3_length: 19; cdr3_nt: TGTGCCAGCAGCCCCCGGACTAGCGAGAGGGCGAGGTCCTACAATGAGCAGTTCTTC; cdr3_aa: CASSPRTSERARSYNEQFF
j_call: TRBJ1-6; d_call: TRBD1; clone_size: many; v_call: TRBV6-1; cdr3_length: 15; cdr3_nt: TGTGCCAGCAGTCGGACAGGGGAATATAATTCACCCCTCCACTTT; cdr3_aa: CASSRTGEYNSPLHF